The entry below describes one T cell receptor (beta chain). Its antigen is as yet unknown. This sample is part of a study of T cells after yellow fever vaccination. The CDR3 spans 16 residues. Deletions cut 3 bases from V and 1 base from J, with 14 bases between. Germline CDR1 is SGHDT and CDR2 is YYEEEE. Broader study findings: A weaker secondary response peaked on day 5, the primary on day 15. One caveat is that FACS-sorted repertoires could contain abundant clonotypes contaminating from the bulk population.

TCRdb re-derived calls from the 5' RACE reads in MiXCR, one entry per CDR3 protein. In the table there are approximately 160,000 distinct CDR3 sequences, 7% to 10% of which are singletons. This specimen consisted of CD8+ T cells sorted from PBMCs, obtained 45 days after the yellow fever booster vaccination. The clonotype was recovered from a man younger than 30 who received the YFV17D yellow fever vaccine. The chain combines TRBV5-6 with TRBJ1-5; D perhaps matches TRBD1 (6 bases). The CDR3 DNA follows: TGTGCCAGCAGCTCCCTGCAGGGGCCCAGCAATCAGCCCCAGCATTTT. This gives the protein CASSSLQGPSNQPQHF.